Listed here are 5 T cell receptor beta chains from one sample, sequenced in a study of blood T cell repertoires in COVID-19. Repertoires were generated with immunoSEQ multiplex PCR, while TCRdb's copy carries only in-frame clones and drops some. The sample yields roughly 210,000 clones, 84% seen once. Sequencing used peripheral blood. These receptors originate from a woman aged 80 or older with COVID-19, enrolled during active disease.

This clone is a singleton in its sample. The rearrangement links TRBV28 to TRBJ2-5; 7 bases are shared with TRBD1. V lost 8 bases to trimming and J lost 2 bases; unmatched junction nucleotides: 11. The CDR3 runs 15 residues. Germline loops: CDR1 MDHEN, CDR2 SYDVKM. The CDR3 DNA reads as TGTGCCAGCCAAATCTCCGGGACAGTACAAGAGACCCAGTACTTC. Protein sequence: CASQISGTVQETQYF.

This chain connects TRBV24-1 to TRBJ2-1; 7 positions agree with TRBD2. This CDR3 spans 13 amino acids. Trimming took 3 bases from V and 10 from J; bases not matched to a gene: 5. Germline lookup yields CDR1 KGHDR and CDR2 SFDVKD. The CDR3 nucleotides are TGTGCCACCAGTGATCATTCACTAGCGGAGCAGTTCTTC. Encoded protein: CATSDHSLAEQFF.

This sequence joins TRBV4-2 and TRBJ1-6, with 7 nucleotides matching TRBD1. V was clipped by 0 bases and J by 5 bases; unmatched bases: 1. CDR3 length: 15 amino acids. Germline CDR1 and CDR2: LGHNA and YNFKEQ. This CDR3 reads CASSQEGQNNSPLHF. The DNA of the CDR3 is TGTGCCAGCAGCCAAGAGGGACAGAATAATTCACCCCTCCACTTT.

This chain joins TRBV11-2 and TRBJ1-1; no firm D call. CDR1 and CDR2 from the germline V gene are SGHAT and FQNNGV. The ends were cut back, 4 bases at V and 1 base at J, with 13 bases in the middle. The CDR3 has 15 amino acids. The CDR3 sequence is CASSSRGGRNTEAFF. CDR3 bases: TGTGCCAGCAGCTCCCGGGGAGGGAGGAACACTGAAGCTTTCTTT.

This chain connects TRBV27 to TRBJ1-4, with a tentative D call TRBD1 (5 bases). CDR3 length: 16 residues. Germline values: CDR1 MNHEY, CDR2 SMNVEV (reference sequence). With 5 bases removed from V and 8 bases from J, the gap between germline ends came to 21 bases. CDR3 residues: CASSRSNGRGREKLFF. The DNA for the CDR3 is TGTGCCAGCAGTCGCTCCAACGGGAGGGGCCGGGAAAAACTGTTTTTT.